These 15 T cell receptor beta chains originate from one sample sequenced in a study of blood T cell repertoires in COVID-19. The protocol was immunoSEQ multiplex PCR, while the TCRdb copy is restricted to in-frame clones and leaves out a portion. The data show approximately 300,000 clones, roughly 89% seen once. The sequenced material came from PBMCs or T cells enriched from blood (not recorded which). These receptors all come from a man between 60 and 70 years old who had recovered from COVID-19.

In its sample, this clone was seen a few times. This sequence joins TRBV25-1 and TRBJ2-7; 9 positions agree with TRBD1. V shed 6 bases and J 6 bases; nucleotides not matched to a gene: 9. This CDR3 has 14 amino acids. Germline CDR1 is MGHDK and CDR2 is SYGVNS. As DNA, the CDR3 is TGTGCCAGCAGGGGCGAACCGACAGGGGGCGAGCAGTACTTC. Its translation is CASRGEPTGGEQYF.

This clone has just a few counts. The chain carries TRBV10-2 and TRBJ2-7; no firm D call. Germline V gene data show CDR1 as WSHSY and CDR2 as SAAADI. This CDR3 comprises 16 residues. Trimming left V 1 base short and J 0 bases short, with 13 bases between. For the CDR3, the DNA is TGCGCCAGCAGTGAGTGGGCACCTCAGACCTCCTACGAGCAGTACTTC. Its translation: CASSEWAPQTSYEQYF.

The CDR3 here is CASSPNSGRAVDTQYF. DNA for the CDR3: TGCGCCAGCAGCCCGAATTCAGGGAGGGCCGTAGATACGCAGTATTTT. The chain has TRBV4-3 and TRBJ2-3; 7 nucleotides agree with TRBD2. This CDR3 has 16 amino acids. In germline, CDR1 is LGHNA, CDR2 YSLEER. Germline trimming cut 4 bases from V and 5 bases from J; bases unmatched to any gene: 12.

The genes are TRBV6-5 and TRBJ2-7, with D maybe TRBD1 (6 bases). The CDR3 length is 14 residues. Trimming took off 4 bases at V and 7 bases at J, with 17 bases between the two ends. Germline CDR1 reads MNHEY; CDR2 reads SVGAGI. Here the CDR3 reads CASSFSPGVGEQYF. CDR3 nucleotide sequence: TGTGCCAGCAGTTTTAGCCCAGGGGTGGGGGAGCAGTACTTC.

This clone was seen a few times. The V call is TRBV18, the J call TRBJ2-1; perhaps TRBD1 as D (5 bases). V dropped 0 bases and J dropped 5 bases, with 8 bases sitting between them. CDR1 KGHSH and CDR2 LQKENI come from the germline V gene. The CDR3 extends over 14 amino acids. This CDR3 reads CASSPPLQDNEQFF. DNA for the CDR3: TGTGCCAGCTCACCACCGTTACAGGACAATGAGCAGTTCTTC.

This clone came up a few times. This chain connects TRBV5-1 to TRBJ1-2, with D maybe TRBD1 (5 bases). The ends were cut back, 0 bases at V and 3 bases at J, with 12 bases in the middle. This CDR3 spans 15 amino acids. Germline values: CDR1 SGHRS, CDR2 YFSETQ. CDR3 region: CASSLVAGKDYGYTF. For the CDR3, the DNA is TGCGCCAGCAGCTTGGTGGCAGGGAAGGACTATGGCTACACCTTC.

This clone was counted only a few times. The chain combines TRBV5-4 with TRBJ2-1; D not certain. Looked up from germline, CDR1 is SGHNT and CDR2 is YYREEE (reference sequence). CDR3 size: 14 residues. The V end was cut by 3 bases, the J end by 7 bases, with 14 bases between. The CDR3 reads CASSSPSPGNEQFF. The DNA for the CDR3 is TGTGCCAGCAGCTCACCCTCACCGGGTAATGAGCAGTTCTTC. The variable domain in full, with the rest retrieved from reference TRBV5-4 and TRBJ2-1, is ETGVTQSPTHLIKTRGQQVTLRCSSQSGHNTVSWYQQALGQGPQFIFQYYREEENGRGNFPPRFSGLQFPNYSSELNVNALELDDSALYLCASSSPSPGNEQFFGPGTRLTVL.

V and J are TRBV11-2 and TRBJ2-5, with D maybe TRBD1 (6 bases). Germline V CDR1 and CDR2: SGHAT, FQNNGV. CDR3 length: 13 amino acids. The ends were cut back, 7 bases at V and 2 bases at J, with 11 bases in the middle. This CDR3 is CASTPGQQETQYF. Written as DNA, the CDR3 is TGTGCCAGCACCCCGGGACAACAAGAGACCCAGTACTTC. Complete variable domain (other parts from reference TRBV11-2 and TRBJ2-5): EAGVAQSPRYKIIEKRQSVAFWCNPISGHATLYWYQQILGQGPKLLIQFQNNGVVDDSQLPKDRFSAERLKGVDSTLKIQPAKLEDSAVYLCASTPGQQETQYFGPGTRLLVL.

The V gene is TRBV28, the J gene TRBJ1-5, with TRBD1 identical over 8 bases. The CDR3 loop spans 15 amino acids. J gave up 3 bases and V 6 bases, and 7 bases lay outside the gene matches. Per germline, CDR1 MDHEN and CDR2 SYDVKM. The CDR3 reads CASSTGTGLNQPQHF. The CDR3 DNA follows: TGTGCCAGCAGCACCGGGACAGGCCTCAATCAGCCCCAGCATTTT.

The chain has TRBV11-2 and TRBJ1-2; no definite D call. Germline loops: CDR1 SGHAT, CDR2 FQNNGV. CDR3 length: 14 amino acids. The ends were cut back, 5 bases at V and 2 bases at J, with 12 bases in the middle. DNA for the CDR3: TGTGCCAGCAGCCAGCCCGGGAGGAACTATGGCTACACCTTC. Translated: CASSQPGRNYGYTF.

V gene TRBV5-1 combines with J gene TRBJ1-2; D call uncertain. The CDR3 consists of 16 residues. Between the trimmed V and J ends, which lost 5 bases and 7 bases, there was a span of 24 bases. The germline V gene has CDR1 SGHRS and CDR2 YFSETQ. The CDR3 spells CASSYITVGGGSGYTF. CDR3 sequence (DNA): TGCGCCAGCAGTTATATTACTGTTGGCGGAGGATCTGGCTACACCTTC.

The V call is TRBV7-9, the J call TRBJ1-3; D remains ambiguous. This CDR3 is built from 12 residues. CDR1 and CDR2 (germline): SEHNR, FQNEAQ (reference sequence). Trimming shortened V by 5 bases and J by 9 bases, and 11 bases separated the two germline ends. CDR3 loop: CASSPDGVTIYF. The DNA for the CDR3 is TGTGCCAGCAGCCCCGACGGAGTCACCATATATTTT.

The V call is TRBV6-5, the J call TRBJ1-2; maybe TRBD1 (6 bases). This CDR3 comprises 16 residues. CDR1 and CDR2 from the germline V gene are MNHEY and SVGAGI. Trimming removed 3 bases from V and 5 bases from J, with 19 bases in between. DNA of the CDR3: TGTGCCAGCAGTTATTCGCGGGGGGCGACGATGTATGGCTACACCTTC. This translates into CASSYSRGATMYGYTF.

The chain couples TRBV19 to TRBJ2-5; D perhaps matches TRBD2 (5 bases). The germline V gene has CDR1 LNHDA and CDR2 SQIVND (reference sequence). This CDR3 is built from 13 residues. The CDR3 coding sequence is TGTGCTACTCGGCGGGCATTACAAGAGACCCAGTACTTC. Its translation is CATRRALQETQYF.

The CDR3 DNA reads as TGTGCCACCCGTCGAGAGCTGAGCTCCTACGAGCAGTACTTC. It codes for CATRRELSSYEQYF. The J gene is TRBJ2-7, the V gene TRBV28; D unresolved. This CDR3 spans 14 amino acids. V was trimmed by 10 bases and J by 0 bases, leaving 16 bases between them. Germline V lookup: CDR1 MDHEN, CDR2 SYDVKM.